Shown below are 6 T cell receptor beta chains from a single sample sequenced in a study of beta chain features in type 1 diabetes. The study reverse transcribed the entire isolated RNA, so it sequenced expressed TCRB transcripts. The protocol was immunoSEQ multiplex PCR, while the TCRdb copy is restricted to in-frame clones and leaves out a portion. The top ten clones hold 0.044% of a sample with under 400,000 clones, around a fifth of them seen once. Sequencing was done on a sample of naive CD4+ T cells from blood. The receptors here all came from a woman aged 18-29 years in good health.

This clone was found once. A junction boundary mismatches the germline segment, possibly from a read error. The rearrangement joins TRBV6-5 to TRBJ2-7; 7 bases are shared with TRBD1. CDR1 and CDR2 from the germline V gene are MNHEY and SVGAGI. The CDR3 is 14 residues long. The chain's CDR3 is CAISPTGITYEQYF. DNA of the CDR3: TGTGCCATCAGTCCGACAGGGATAACCTACGAGCAGTACTTC.

The gene calls are TRBV21-1 and TRBJ2-3; the DNA was not compared with TRBD1, the D call given in the table. TRBV21-1 is termed a pseudogene. CDR3 length: 14 residues. The CDR3 DNA is TGTGCCAGCCCTCAGGGGGTAGTAACAGATACGCAGTATTTT. Translating gives CASPQGVVTDTQYF.

This clone was recorded a few times. The chain uses TRBV6-5 and TRBJ1-2; 10 bases align to TRBD1. The CDR3 has 13 amino acids. CDR1 and CDR2 (germline): MNHEY, SVGAGI. Unmatched junction bases numbered 5, after V lost 6 bases and J lost 7 bases. CDR3 sequence: CASRGQGDLGYTF. The CDR3 bases are TGTGCCAGCAGAGGACAGGGGGATCTTGGCTACACCTTC.

This clone was found a few times. This chain connects TRBV6-1 to TRBJ2-3; 7 positions agree with TRBD1. The V segment lost 6 bases and the J segment 2 bases; nucleotides outside the gene matches: 5. This CDR3 contains 14 residues. Looked up from germline, CDR1 is MNHNS and CDR2 is SASEGT. DNA for the CDR3: TGTGCCAGCAGACTGGGACAGAACACAGATACGCAGTATTTT. Amino acids: CASRLGQNTDTQYF.

The rearrangement uses TRBV5-1 and TRBJ1-2; D might be TRBD1 (6 bases). Looked up from germline, CDR1 is SGHRS and CDR2 is YFSETQ. Trimming pared 7 bases from V and 4 bases from J, leaving 23 bases between. The CDR3 runs 16 residues. The CDR3 DNA reads TGCGCCAGCCACCTCGGTTTTACCGGGACACTCTATGGCTACACCTTC. Translated: CASHLGFTGTLYGYTF.

This chain links TRBV7-9 with TRBJ2-7; 10 nucleotides match TRBD1. The CDR3 extends over 14 amino acids. The V segment lost 5 bases and the J segment 3 bases; nucleotides outside the gene matches: 4. Germline assignment: CDR1 SEHNR and CDR2 FQNEAQ (reference sequence). CDR3 bases: TGTGCCAGCAGCGTAAGGGACAGGGGCTACGAGCAGTACTTC. It translates to CASSVRDRGYEQYF.